The 32 T cell receptor beta chains given below trace back to one sample, sequenced in a study of blood T cell repertoires in COVID-19. The method was immunoSEQ multiplex PCR; TCRdb's version includes in-frame clones alone and lacks a portion of them. The data hold some 51,000 clones, with 90% observed a single time. The sequencing input was peripheral blood. Every receptor here comes from a man between 40 and 49 years old with acute or convalescent COVID-19.

This clone has only one observation. V usage is TRBV28 and J usage is TRBJ2-5; D may be TRBD2 (5 bases). V was pared by 3 bases and J by 5 bases, with 13 bases between. This CDR3 region has 14 residues. Germline CDR1 MDHEN, CDR2 SYDVKM. The CDR3 region has the DNA TGTGCCAGCAGTTTGGGAGCGCCAAGGGAGACCCAGTACTTC. This codes for CASSLGAPRETQYF.

The chain employs TRBV29-1 and TRBJ1-2, with 7 bases fitting TRBD1. The CDR3 consists of 13 residues. Germline loops: CDR1 SQVTM, CDR2 ANQGSEA. The V segment lost 5 bases and the J segment 2 bases; nucleotides outside the gene matches: 5. As DNA, the CDR3 is TGCAGCGTTTATACGGGACAGAACTATGGCTACACCTTC. Amino acid sequence: CSVYTGQNYGYTF.

The chain employs TRBV27 and TRBJ1-6; 8 nucleotides line up with TRBD1. J was trimmed by 10 bases and V by 1 base; bases with no gene match: 6. From germline, CDR1 is MNHEY and CDR2 SMNVEV (reference sequence). This CDR3 is 15 amino acids long. For the CDR3, the DNA is TGTGCCAGCAGTTTATGGGCAGGGGGCGAATCACCCCTCCACTTT. It yields the protein CASSLWAGGESPLHF.

This clone is a singleton in its sample. The chain couples TRBV24-1 to TRBJ1-5; the D is unclear. CDR1 is KGHDR, CDR2 SFDVKD, per germline. Trimming shortened V by 6 bases and J by 2 bases, and 7 bases separated the two germline ends. The CDR3 sequence is 13 residues long. The chain's CDR3 is CATSHGGNQPQHF. The CDR3 nucleotides are TGTGCCACCAGTCACGGTGGCAATCAGCCCCAGCATTTT.

The rearrangement uses TRBV18 and TRBJ2-7; 7 bases are a match to TRBD2. Unmatched junction bases numbered 9, after V lost 6 bases and J lost 4 bases. The CDR3 is 14 amino acids. Germline CDR1 is KGHSH and CDR2 is LQKENI. CDR3 sequence: CASSSRDYVYEQYF. Here the CDR3 DNA reads TGTGCCAGCTCCTCCCGGGACTATGTTTACGAGCAGTACTTC.

This sequence joins TRBV18 and TRBJ1-1, with 8 nucleotides matching TRBD1. V shed 3 bases, J shed 1 base, and the junction held 7 bases outside the gene matches. The CDR3 has 16 amino acids. From germline, CDR1 is KGHSH and CDR2 LQKENI. The CDR3 nucleotides are TGTGCCAGCTCACCGAGTGCCGGGACAGGGAACACTGAAGCTTTCTTT. This translates into CASSPSAGTGNTEAFF.

The chain employs TRBV5-1 and TRBJ1-1; 9 bases are a match to TRBD1. The germline gives CDR1 SGHRS, CDR2 YFSETQ. J was trimmed by 10 bases and V by 4 bases; bases with no gene match: 8. CDR3 size: 13 residues. CDR3 bases: TGCGCCAGCAGCGCTGGGGACAGGGCGCGAGCTTTCTTT. Protein sequence: CASSAGDRARAFF.

Written as DNA, the CDR3 is TGCGCCAGCAGCCAAGATCGTGGGAGGTTTAGTATCGAGCAGTACTTC. It encodes CASSQDRGRFSIEQYF. V usage is TRBV4-1 and J usage is TRBJ2-7; D possibly corresponds to TRBD2 (6 bases). Between the trimmed V and J ends, which lost 0 bases and 6 bases, there was a span of 18 bases. Germline lookup yields CDR1 MGHRA and CDR2 YSYEKL. CDR3 length: 16 amino acids.

The chain couples TRBV6-5 to TRBJ1-2; D is undetermined. Germline CDR1 reads MNHEY; CDR2 reads SVGAGI. V lost 0 bases, J lost 2 bases, and 4 bases lay in between. The CDR3 sequence is 13 residues long. The CDR3 here is CASSYSQNYGYTF. The CDR3 DNA sequence: TGTGCCAGCAGTTACTCCCAGAACTATGGCTACACCTTC.

The chain is built from TRBV6-5 and TRBJ1-2; 7 bases agree with TRBD1. The CDR3 extends over 15 amino acids. The germline gives CDR1 MNHEY, CDR2 SVGAGI. Unmatched junction bases numbered 7, after V lost 4 bases and J lost 2 bases. The CDR3 sequence: CASSSRQGDNYGYTF. In DNA, the CDR3 is TGTGCCAGCAGTTCCCGACAGGGAGACAACTATGGCTACACCTTC.

This clone appeared a few times. The rearrangement links TRBV4-3 to TRBJ2-1; 10 nucleotides line up with TRBD2. V lost 0 bases and J lost 7; bases outside the gene matches: 9. The CDR3 consists of 17 residues. Germline CDR1 and CDR2: LGHNA and YSLEER. The CDR3 spells CASSQDTSSGSWNEQFF. As DNA, the CDR3 is TGCGCCAGCAGCCAAGATACGTCTAGCGGGAGTTGGAATGAGCAGTTCTTC.

The chain is built from TRBV19 and TRBJ1-2; D gene ambiguous. Germline V CDR1 and CDR2: LNHDA, SQIVND (reference sequence). Trimming took off 4 bases at V and 3 bases at J, with 18 bases between the two ends. The CDR3 runs 16 residues. The CDR3 sequence: CASSTPLLGFDYGYTF. The CDR3 DNA reads TGTGCCAGTAGTACCCCGTTACTAGGGTTCGACTATGGCTACACCTTC.

This chain uses TRBV27 with TRBJ2-1; 8 positions match TRBD2. V lost 5 bases, J lost 5 bases, and 14 bases stayed unmatched. CDR1 and CDR2 from the germline V gene are MNHEY and SMNVEV (reference sequence). The CDR3 has 17 amino acids. CDR3 sequence: CASSHRTSSDRHNEQFF. DNA of the CDR3: TGTGCCAGCAGTCACCGGACTAGCTCAGACCGGCACAATGAGCAGTTCTTC.

The chain links TRBV3-1 (or the pseudogene TRBV3-2) to TRBJ1-1; D is possibly TRBD1 (6 bases). This CDR3 is built from 14 residues. Germline values: CDR1 LGHDT, CDR2 YNNKEL (reference sequence). V was clipped by 5 bases and J by 3 bases, with 13 bases between them. In DNA form, the CDR3 reads TGTGCCAGCAGCGCTCGGGACACCCACACTGAAGCTTTCTTT. Translated, it gives CASSARDTHTEAFF.

This chain uses TRBV5-1 with TRBJ1-2; D is perhaps TRBD1 (5 bases). The CDR3 contains 13 residues. Germline CDR1 SGHRS, CDR2 YFSETQ. V dropped 5 bases and J dropped 4 bases, with 12 bases sitting between them. The CDR3: CASSQQEIYGYTF. The CDR3 DNA is TGCGCCAGCAGTCAACAGGAGATCTATGGCTACACCTTC.

This chain joins TRBV27 and TRBJ1-5; D is uncertain. CDR1 MNHEY and CDR2 SMNVEV come from the germline V gene (reference sequence). The CDR3 has 15 residues. V was pared by 7 bases and J by 3 bases, with 16 bases between. The CDR3 is CASILAVDINQPQHF. The DNA for the CDR3 is TGTGCCAGCATCCTTGCGGTCGATATCAATCAGCCCCAGCATTTT.

This chain links TRBV5-1 with TRBJ1-1, with 7 bases that match TRBD1. CDR3 length equals 14 residues. From germline, CDR1 is SGHRS and CDR2 YFSETQ. The junction had 8 bases not matched to a gene; V was cut back by 4 bases and J by 5 bases. CDR3 protein: CASSLARGRTEAFF. The CDR3 nucleotides read TGCGCCAGCAGCCTGGCGAGGGGGCGGACTGAAGCTTTCTTT.

The chain carries TRBV6-5 and TRBJ1-1; D gene uncertain. This CDR3 spans 12 amino acids. The V and J ends lost 9 bases and 1 base respectively, with 9 bases between them. Germline V gene lookup returns CDR1 MNHEY and CDR2 SVGAGI. DNA for the CDR3: TGTGCCAGTTACAAGTGGAACACTGAAGCTTTCTTT. This translates into CASYKWNTEAFF.

This clone was found once. The V call is TRBV27, the J call TRBJ2-1; tentatively, D is TRBD2 (6 bases). Per the germline V gene, CDR1 is MNHEY and CDR2 is SMNVEV (reference sequence). The CDR3 has 15 amino acids. Trimming pared 5 bases from V and 0 bases from J, leaving 11 bases between. CDR3 amino acids: CASSLLATSYNEQFF. DNA for the CDR3: TGTGCCAGCAGTCTCCTAGCGACCTCCTACAATGAGCAGTTCTTC.

The rearrangement links TRBV12-5 to TRBJ2-3; D not resolved. Between the trimmed V and J ends, which lost 5 bases and 1 base, there was a span of 13 bases. The CDR3 is made up of 15 amino acids. Germline V gene sequence: CDR1 LGHNT, CDR2 FRNRAP. In DNA form, the CDR3 reads TGTGCTAGTGGTCCTCCGGAGTCGGGCACAGATACGCAGTATTTT. It yields the protein CASGPPESGTDTQYF.

The chain carries TRBV30 and TRBJ2-6, with D unresolved. This CDR3 has 14 amino acids. The germline V gene has CDR1 GTSNPN and CDR2 SVGIG (reference sequence). Deletions cut 5 bases from V and 0 bases from J, with 8 bases between. The CDR3 nucleotides read TGTGCCTGGTTTAGTCGCTCTGGGGCCAACGTCCTGACTTTC. It codes for CAWFSRSGANVLTF.

This rearrangement joins TRBV9 to TRBJ2-2; 9 bases align to TRBD1. V was pared by 4 bases and J by 4 bases, with 5 bases of the junction left unmatched. This CDR3 spans 15 amino acids. From germline, CDR1 is SGDLS and CDR2 YYNGEE. CDR3 loop: CASSSWDRATGELFF. In DNA form, the CDR3 reads TGTGCCAGCAGCTCCTGGGACAGGGCCACCGGGGAGCTGTTTTTT. Drawing the rest from reference TRBV9 and TRBJ2-2, the complete variable domain is DSGVTQTPKHLITATGQRVTLRCSPRSGDLSVYWYQQSLDQGLQFLIQYYNGEERAKGNILERFSAQQFPDLHSELNLSSLELGDSALYFCASSSWDRATGELFFGEGSRLTVL.

A single count supports this clone. This sequence joins TRBV11-3 and TRBJ2-7; D is perhaps TRBD1 (5 bases). Trimming shortened V by 3 bases and J by 0 bases, and 9 bases separated the two germline ends. The CDR3 extends over 14 amino acids. Germline CDR1 and CDR2: SGHNT and YENEEA. For the CDR3, the DNA is TGTGCCAGCAGCTTGAATCAGGGCTCCTACGAGCAGTACTTC. Translating it yields CASSLNQGSYEQYF.

This clone is a singleton in its sample. The CDR3 loop reads CASSLSGGPYGYTF. In nucleotides, the CDR3 is TGTGCCAGCAGCTTGTCCGGAGGACCCTATGGCTACACCTTC. The chain employs TRBV5-8 and TRBJ1-2; no clear D gene. Germline CDR1 SGHTS, CDR2 YDEGEE. This CDR3 has 14 amino acids. Between the trimmed V and J ends, which lost 1 base and 4 bases, there was a span of 11 bases.

This chain joins TRBV2 and TRBJ1-6, with D perhaps matching TRBD1 (5 bases). The germline CDR1 and CDR2 sequences are SNHLY and FYNNEI. The CDR3 runs 15 residues. The germline V and J ends were trimmed by 2 bases and 5 bases, with 10 bases remaining between them. DNA for the CDR3: TGTGCCAGCAGTGAACAGGGCACTAATAATTCACCCCTCCACTTT. As protein: CASSEQGTNNSPLHF.

The V gene is TRBV29-1, the J gene TRBJ2-5, with 11 bases aligning to TRBD1. Germline loops: CDR1 SQVTM, CDR2 ANQGSEA. This CDR3 spans 14 amino acids. The J segment lost 0 bases and the V segment lost 7 bases, leaving 4 bases of the junction unmatched. The chain's CDR3 is CSARTGGNQETQYF. The CDR3 DNA follows: TGCAGCGCGAGGACAGGGGGCAACCAAGAGACCCAGTACTTC. Supplemented by reference TRBV29-1 and TRBJ2-5, the full variable domain reads SAVISQKPSRDICQRGTSLTIQCQVDSQVTMMFWYRQQPGQSLTLIATANQGSEATYESGFVIDKFPISRPNLTFSTLTVSNMSPEDSSIYLCSARTGGNQETQYFGPGTRLLVL.

The J gene is TRBJ2-7, the V gene TRBV25-1; D call uncertain. Germline-derived CDR1 and CDR2 are MGHDK and SYGVNS. The CDR3 is 15 amino acids. V was clipped by 1 base and J by 3 bases, with 13 bases between them. CDR3 DNA: TGTGCCAGCAGTGAATCCCGCGGCGAACTCTACGAGCAGTACTTC. Its translation: CASSESRGELYEQYF.

This chain connects TRBV27 to TRBJ1-1; 7 bases agree with TRBD1. Per germline, CDR1 MNHEY and CDR2 SMNVEV (reference sequence). The CDR3 has 14 residues. With 6 bases clipped from V and 3 bases from J, the junction kept 7 bases outside the gene matches. The CDR3 nucleotides read TGTGCCAGCAGGCCCTTCACAGGGGACACTGAAGCTTTCTTT. The encoded protein is CASRPFTGDTEAFF.

This clone was seen at least ten times. V gene TRBV2 combines with J gene TRBJ2-7; 13 positions agree with TRBD2. CDR1 and CDR2 (germline): SNHLY, FYNNEI. V was pared by 7 bases and J by 2 bases, with 8 bases of the junction left unmatched. The CDR3 length is 16 residues. The CDR3 DNA follows: TGTGCCAGCAACGGACGGACTAGCGGGAGTCCCTACGAGCAGTACTTC. Protein product: CASNGRTSGSPYEQYF.

This chain uses TRBV7-9 with TRBJ1-6; 7 positions match TRBD1. J lost 5 bases, V lost 5 bases, and 3 bases had no gene match. The V gene's germline CDR1 is SEHNR and CDR2 FQNEAQ (reference sequence). The length of the CDR3 is 14 residues. CDR3 nucleotide sequence: TGTGCCAGCAGCACCGACAGGGATAATTCACCCCTCCACTTT. Translating gives CASSTDRDNSPLHF.

The chain couples TRBV19 to TRBJ2-6; TRBD2 is a possible D gene (5 bases). Germline-derived CDR1 and CDR2 are LNHDA and SQIVND (reference sequence). V lost 8 bases and J 0 bases, leaving 20 bases between the germline ends. The CDR3 spans 18 residues. This chain's CDR3 is CASSKEGRTLSGANVLTF. Written as DNA, the CDR3 is TGTGCCAGTTCCAAGGAAGGGCGGACTCTCTCTGGGGCCAACGTCCTGACTTTC.

The chain carries TRBV2 and TRBJ2-5, with D perhaps matching TRBD2 (5 bases). Germline lookup yields CDR1 SNHLY and CDR2 FYNNEI. This CDR3 is 13 amino acids long. Trimming shortened V by 8 bases and J by 0 bases, and 10 bases separated the two germline ends. This CDR3 is CASGTRNQETQYF. The CDR3 DNA is TGTGCCAGCGGAACTAGGAACCAAGAGACCCAGTACTTC.